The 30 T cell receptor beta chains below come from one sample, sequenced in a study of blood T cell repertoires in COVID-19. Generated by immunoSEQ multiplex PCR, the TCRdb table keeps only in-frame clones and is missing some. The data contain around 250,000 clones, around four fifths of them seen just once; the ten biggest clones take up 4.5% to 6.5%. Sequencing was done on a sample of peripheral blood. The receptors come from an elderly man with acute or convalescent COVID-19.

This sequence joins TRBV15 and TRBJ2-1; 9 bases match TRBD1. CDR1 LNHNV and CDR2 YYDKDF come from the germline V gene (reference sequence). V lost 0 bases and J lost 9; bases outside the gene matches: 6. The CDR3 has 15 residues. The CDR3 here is CATSRDRQGVGEQFF. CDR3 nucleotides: TGTGCCACCAGCAGAGACCGACAGGGGGTTGGTGAGCAGTTCTTC.

The CDR3 loop reads CASSLTDRTYGYTF. CDR3 in DNA: TGTGCCAGCAGCCTAACCGACAGAACCTATGGCTACACCTTC. J is TRBJ1-2 and V is TRBV27; D is perhaps TRBD1 (5 bases). The V end was cut by 6 bases, the J end by 4 bases, with 15 bases between. Germline V gene data show CDR1 as MNHEY and CDR2 as SMNVEV (reference sequence). This CDR3 contains 14 residues.

This CDR3 is CASSPGGPDTQYF. The CDR3 DNA reads TGCGCCAGCAGCCCCGGGGGGCCAGATACGCAGTATTTT. This rearrangement joins TRBV5-1 to TRBJ2-3; tentative D call: TRBD2 (7 bases). With 4 bases removed from V and 4 bases from J, the gap between germline ends came to 10 bases. Germline assignment: CDR1 SGHRS and CDR2 YFSETQ. The CDR3 has 13 amino acids.

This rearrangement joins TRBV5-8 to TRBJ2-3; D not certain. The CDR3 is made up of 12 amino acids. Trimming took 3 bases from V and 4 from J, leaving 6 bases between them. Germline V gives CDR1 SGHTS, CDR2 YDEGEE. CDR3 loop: CASSSSADTQYF. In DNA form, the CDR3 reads TGTGCCAGCAGCTCCTCGGCAGATACGCAGTATTTT.

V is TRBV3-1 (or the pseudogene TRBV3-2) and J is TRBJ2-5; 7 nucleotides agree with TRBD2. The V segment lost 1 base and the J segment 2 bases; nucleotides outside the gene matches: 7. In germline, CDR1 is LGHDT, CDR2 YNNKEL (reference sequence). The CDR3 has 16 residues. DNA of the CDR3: TGTGCCAGCAGCCAAGTTCTTCCGGGAGGTCAAGAGACCCAGTACTTC. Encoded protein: CASSQVLPGGQETQYF.

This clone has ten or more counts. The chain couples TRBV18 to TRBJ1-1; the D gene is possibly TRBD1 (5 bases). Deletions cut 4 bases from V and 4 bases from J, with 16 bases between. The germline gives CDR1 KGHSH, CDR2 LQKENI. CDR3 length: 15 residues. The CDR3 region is CASSLQGWGGTEAFF. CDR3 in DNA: TGTGCCAGCTCACTCCAAGGTTGGGGGGGCACTGAAGCTTTCTTT.

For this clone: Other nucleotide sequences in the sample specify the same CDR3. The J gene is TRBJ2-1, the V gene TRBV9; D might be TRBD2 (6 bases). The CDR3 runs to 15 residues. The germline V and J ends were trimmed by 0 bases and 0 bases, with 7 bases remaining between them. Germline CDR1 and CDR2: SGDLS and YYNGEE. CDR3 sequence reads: CASSVGRGSYNEQFF. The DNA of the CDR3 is TGTGCCAGCAGCGTAGGGCGGGGCTCCTACAATGAGCAGTTCTTC.

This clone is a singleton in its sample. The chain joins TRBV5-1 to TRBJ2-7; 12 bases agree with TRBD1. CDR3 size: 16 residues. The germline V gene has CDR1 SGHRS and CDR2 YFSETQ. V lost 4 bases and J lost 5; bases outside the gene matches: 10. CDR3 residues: CASSKPGQGALNEQYF. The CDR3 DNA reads TGCGCCAGCAGCAAGCCGGGACAGGGGGCTCTGAACGAGCAGTACTTC.

The CDR3 protein is CASSFRGLGTDTQYF. The CDR3 nucleotides read TGTGCCAGCAGCTTCAGGGGGCTGGGCACAGATACGCAGTATTTT. This chain joins TRBV11-3 and TRBJ2-3; 8 nucleotides agree with TRBD1. V lost 3 bases and J lost 1; bases outside the gene matches: 3. CDR1 and CDR2 from the germline V gene are SGHNT and YENEEA. The CDR3 contains 15 residues. Complete variable domain (other parts from reference TRBV11-3 and TRBJ2-3): EAGVVQSPRYKIIEKKQPVAFWCNPISGHNTLYWYLQNLGQGPELLIRYENEEAVDDSQLPKDRFSAERLKGVDSTLKIQPAELGDSAVYLCASSFRGLGTDTQYFGPGTRLTVL.

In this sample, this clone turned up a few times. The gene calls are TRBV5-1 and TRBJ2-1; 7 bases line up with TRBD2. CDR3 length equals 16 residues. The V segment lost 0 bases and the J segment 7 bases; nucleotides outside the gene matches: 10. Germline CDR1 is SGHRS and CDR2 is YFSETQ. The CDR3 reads CASSLVGGGPWNEQFF. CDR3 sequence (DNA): TGCGCCAGCAGCTTGGTTGGGGGAGGGCCGTGGAATGAGCAGTTCTTC.

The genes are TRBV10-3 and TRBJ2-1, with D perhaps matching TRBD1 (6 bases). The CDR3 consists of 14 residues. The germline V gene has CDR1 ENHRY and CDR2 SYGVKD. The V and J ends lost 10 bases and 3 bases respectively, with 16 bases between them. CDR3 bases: TGTGCCACCGGCCCGGACAGATTCTACAATGAGCAGTTCTTC. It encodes CATGPDRFYNEQFF.

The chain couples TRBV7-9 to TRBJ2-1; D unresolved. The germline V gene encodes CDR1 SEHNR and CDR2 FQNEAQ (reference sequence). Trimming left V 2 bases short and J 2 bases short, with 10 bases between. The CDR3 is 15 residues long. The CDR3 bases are TGTGCCAGCAGCTTACCCCTAGTGGCCTACAATGAGCAGTTCTTC. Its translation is CASSLPLVAYNEQFF.

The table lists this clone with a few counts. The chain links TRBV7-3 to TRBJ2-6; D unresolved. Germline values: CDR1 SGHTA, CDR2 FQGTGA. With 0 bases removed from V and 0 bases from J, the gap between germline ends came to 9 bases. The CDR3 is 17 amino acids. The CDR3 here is CASSLTLPGSGANVLTF. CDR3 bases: TGTGCCAGCAGCTTAACTCTCCCCGGCTCTGGGGCCAACGTCCTGACTTTC.

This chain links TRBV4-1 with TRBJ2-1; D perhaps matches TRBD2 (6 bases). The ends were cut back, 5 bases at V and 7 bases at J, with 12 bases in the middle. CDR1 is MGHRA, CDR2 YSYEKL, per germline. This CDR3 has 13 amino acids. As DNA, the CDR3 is TGCGCCAGCAGCACACTAGCACTGAATGAGCAGTTCTTC. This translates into CASSTLALNEQFF.

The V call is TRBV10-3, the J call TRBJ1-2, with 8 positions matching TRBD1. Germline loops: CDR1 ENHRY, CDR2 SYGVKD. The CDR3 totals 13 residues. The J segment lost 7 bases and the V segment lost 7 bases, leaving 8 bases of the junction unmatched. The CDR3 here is CAIKAQGAGGYTF. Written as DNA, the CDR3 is TGTGCCATCAAGGCCCAGGGGGCGGGTGGCTACACCTTC.

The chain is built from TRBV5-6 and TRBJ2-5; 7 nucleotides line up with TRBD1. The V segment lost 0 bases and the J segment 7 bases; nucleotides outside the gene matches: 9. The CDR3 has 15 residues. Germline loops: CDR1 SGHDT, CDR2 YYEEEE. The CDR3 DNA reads TGTGCCAGCAGCTTGGGCGGGTACAGGGGCCCGACCCAGTACTTC. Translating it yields CASSLGGYRGPTQYF. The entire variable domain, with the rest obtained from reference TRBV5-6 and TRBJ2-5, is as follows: DAGVTQSPTHLIKTRGQQVTLRCSPKSGHDTVSWYQQALGQGPQFIFQYYEEEERQRGNFPDRFSGHQFPNYSSELNVNALLLGDSALYLCASSLGGYRGPTQYFGPGTRLLVL.

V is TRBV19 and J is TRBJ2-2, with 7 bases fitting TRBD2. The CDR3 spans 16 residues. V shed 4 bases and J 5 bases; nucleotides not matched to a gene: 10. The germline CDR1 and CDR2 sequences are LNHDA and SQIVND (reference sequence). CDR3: CASSNRGREWTGELFF. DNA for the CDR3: TGTGCCAGTAGTAATCGTGGGCGGGAGTGGACCGGGGAGCTGTTTTTT.

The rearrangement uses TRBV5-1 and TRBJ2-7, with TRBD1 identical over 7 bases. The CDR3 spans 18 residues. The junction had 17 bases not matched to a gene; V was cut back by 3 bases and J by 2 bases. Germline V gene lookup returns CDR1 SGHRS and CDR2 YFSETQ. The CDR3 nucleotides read TGCGCCAGCAGCTCAAAGGTGCCCGGGACAGACTTTACCTACGAGCAGTACTTC. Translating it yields CASSSKVPGTDFTYEQYF.

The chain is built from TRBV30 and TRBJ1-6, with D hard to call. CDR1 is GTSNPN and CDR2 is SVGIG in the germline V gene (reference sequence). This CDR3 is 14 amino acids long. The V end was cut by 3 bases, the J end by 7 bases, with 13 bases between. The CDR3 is CAWSVGSGNSPLHF. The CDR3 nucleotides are TGTGCCTGGAGCGTTGGGAGCGGGAATTCACCCCTCCACTTT.

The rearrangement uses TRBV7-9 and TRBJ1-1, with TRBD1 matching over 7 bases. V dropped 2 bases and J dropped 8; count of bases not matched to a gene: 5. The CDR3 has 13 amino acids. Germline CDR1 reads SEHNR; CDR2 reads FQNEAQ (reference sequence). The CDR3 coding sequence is TGTGCCAGCAGCTTAAAGGGGGCTGCGGAAGCTTTCTTT. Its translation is CASSLKGAAEAFF.

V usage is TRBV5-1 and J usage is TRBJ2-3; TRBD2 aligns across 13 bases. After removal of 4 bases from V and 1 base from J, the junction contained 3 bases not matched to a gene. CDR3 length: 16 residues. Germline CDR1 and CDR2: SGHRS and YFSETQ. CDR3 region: CASSPGTSGGTDTQYF. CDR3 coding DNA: TGCGCCAGCAGCCCCGGGACTAGCGGGGGCACAGATACGCAGTATTTT. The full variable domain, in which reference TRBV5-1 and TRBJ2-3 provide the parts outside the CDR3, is KAGVTQTPRYLIKTRGQQVTLSCSPISGHRSVSWYQQTPGQGLQFLFEYFSETQRNKGNFPGRFSGRQFSNSRSEMNVSTLELGDSALYLCASSPGTSGGTDTQYFGPGTRLTVL.

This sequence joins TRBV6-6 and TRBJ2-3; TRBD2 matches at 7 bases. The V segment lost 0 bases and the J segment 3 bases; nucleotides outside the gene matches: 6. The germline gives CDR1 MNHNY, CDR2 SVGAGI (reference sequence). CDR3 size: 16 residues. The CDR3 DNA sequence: TGTGCCAGCAGTTACTCGACGGCGGGAGAAACAGATACGCAGTATTTT. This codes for CASSYSTAGETDTQYF.

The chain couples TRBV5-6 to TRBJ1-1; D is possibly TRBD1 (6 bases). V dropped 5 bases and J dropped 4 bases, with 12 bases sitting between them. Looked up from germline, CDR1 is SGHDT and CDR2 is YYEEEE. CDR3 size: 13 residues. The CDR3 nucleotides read TGTGCCAGCAGGGCGGGAGGGGGCACTGAAGCTTTCTTT. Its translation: CASRAGGGTEAFF.

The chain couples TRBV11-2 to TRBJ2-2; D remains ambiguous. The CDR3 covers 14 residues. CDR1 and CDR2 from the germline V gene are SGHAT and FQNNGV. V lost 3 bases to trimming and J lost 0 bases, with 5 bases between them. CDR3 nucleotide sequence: TGTGCCAGCAGCTTCCTTTCGAACACCGGGGAGCTGTTTTTT. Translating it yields CASSFLSNTGELFF. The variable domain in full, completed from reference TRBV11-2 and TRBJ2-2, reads EAGVAQSPRYKIIEKRQSVAFWCNPISGHATLYWYQQILGQGPKLLIQFQNNGVVDDSQLPKDRFSAERLKGVDSTLKIQPAKLEDSAVYLCASSFLSNTGELFFGEGSRLTVL.

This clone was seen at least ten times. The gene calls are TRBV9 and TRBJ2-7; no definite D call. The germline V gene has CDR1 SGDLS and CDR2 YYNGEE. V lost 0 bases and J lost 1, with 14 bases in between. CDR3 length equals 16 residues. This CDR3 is CASSVAHRKPSYEQYF. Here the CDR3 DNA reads TGTGCCAGCAGCGTAGCTCACCGCAAGCCTTCCTACGAGCAGTACTTC.

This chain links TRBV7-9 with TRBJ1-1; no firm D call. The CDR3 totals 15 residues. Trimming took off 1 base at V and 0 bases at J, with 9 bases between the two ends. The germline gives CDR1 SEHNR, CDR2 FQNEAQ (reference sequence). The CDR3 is CASSLVSRMNTEAFF. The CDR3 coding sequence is TGTGCCAGCAGCTTAGTTTCGCGGATGAACACTGAAGCTTTCTTT.

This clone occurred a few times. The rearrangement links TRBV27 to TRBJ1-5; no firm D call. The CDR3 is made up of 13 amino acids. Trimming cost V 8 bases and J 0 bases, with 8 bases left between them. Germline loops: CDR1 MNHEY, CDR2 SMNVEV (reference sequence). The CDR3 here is CASSRGSNQPQHF. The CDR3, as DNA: TGTGCCAGCTCTCGGGGTAGCAATCAGCCCCAGCATTTT.

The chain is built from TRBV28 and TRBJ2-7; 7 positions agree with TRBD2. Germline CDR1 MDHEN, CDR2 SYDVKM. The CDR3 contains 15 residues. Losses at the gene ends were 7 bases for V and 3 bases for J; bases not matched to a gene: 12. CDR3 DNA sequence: TGTGCCAGCAAATCCGGGGGGATCTCAATCTACGAGCAGTACTTC. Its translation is CASKSGGISIYEQYF. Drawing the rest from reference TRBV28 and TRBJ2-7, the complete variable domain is DVKVTQSSRYLVKRTGEKVFLECVQDMDHENMFWYRQDPGLGLRLIYFSYDVKMKEKGDIPEGYSVSREKKERFSLILESASTNQTSMYLCASKSGGISIYEQYFGPGTRLTVT.

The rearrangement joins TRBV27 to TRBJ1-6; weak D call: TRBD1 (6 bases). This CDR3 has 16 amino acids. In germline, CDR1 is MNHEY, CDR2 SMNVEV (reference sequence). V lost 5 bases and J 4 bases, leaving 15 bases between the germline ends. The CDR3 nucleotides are TGTGCCAGCAGTCGCCTAAGGCAGGGGTATAATTCACCCCTCCACTTT. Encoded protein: CASSRLRQGYNSPLHF.

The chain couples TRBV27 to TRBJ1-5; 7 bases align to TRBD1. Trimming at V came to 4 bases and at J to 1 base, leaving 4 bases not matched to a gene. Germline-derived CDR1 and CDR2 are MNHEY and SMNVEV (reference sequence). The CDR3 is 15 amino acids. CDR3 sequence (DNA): TGTGCCAGCAGTTACAGGGGCAGGAGCAATCAGCCCCAGCATTTT. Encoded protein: CASSYRGRSNQPQHF.